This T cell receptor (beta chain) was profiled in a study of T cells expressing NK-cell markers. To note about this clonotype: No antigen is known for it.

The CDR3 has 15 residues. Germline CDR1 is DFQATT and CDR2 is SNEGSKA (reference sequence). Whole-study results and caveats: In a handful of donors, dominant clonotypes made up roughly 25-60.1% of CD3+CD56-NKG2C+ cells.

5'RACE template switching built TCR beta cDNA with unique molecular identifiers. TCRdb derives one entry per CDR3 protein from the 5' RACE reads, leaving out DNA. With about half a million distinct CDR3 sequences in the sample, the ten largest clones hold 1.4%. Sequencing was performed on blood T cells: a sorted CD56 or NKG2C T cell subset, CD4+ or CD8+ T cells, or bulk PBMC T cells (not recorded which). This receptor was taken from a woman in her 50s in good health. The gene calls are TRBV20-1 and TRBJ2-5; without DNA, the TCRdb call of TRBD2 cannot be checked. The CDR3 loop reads CSTRGLAGLWETQYF.